What follows is one TCR beta chain and its context. The CDR3 is made up of 19 amino acids. CDR1 is MNHEY, CDR2 SVGEGT, per germline. V gave up 0 bases and J gave up 5 bases, with 23 bases separating them. How the authors handled the data: Amplification of reference gene primers was used by the study to estimate nucleated cell counts. Profiling relied on immunoSEQ multiplex PCR, and the TCRdb table lists in-frame clones only, not all of them. D and trimming were read from the DNA, whereas the V and J calls and clone size are those reported in that table. The sample records about 260,000 clones, about 87% being singletons. The data were obtained in a study of blood T cell repertoires in COVID-19. Across the whole study: Acute and convalescent COVID-19 specimens originated in the United States, Italy and Spain.

The specimen sequenced was peripheral blood. This chain connects TRBV6-2 or TRBV6-3 to TRBJ2-1, with D tentatively TRBD2 (7 bases). The sequence was collected from a woman between 40 and 55 years old who had recovered from COVID-19. CDR3 bases: TGTGCCAGCAGTTACTCGATCGGCTCGGGGGGCGGTTTGGACAATGAGCAGTTCTTC. Protein product: CASSYSIGSGGGLDNEQFF.